The present T cell receptor (beta chain) was sequenced within a study of blood T cell repertoires in COVID-19. Study as a whole: Sources were T cells, B-cell-depleted T cells, or PBMCs; the material itself was cDNA or gDNA.

The assay was immunoSEQ multiplex PCR, and TCRdb's table has in-frame clones only and misses some. In the table there are about 100,000 clones, 70% to 90% of which are singletons. Clinical history reported by participants formed the basis on which cohorts were assigned. Trimming left V 1 base short and J 1 base short, with 11 bases between. The CDR3 totals 15 residues. CDR1 and CDR2 from the germline V gene are MGHRA and YSYEKL. The material sequenced was PBMCs or T cells enriched from blood (not recorded which). The V gene is TRBV4-1, the J gene TRBJ2-7; no firm D call. This receptor was identified in a woman in her forties or fifties who had recovered from COVID-19. The CDR3 DNA reads as TGCGCCAGCAGCCAAGTTCAGTCCGCATCCTACGAGCAGTACTTC. It specifies CASSQVQSASYEQYF.